This section outlines one T cell receptor beta chain sequence together with its context. Unique molecular identifiers were incorporated into the prepared TCRbeta library. TCRdb reprocessed the PCR reads via MiXCR and lists one record per CDR3 protein. Here the sample spans some 640,000 distinct CDR3 sequences, over 15% being singletons. The entry originates in a study of T-cell reconstitution after alpha-beta-depleted transplantation in children. The CDR3 is 14 residues long. The V end was cut by 5 bases, the J end by 12 bases, with 19 bases between. The rearrangement links TRBV12-3 or TRBV12-4 to TRBJ1-4, with D tentatively TRBD1 (5 bases). This specimen was PBMCs from the stem cell graft donor, taken from the stem cell graft. The clonotype was recovered from a human donor who donated a stem cell graft to a child with acute myeloid leukemia. CDR3 residues: CASSRGPSRGELFF. The DNA of the CDR3 is TGTGCCAGCAGTCGGGGCCCCAGTAGGGGCGAACTGTTTTTT.